The clone carrying this TCR beta chain was seen just once. Its specificity is not known. The sample is drawn from a study of cytomegalovirus exposure and HLA in healthy donors. Overall study findings and caveats: Using the classifier, cytomegalovirus status was reportedly diagnosed with high specificity and sensitivity. Rarity held for most TCR sequences, but there were some public TCRs that occurred in many donors.

Profiling relied on immunoSEQ multiplex PCR, and the TCRdb table lists in-frame clones only, not all of them. The table has approximately 100,000 clones, over 85% seen once. The CDR3 contains 14 residues. J gave up 3 bases and V 6 bases, and 6 bases lay outside the gene matches. Per germline, CDR1 MNHEY and CDR2 SVGAGI. Sequenced input: PBMCs. The TCR originated in a woman aged 30 to 39 in good health and CMV-seropositive. The gene calls are TRBV6-5 and TRBJ2-7; 9 nucleotides line up with TRBD1. The CDR3 nucleotides read TGTGCCAGCAGACGACAGGGGGGGGGCTACGAGCAGTACTTC. Translating gives CASRRQGGGYEQYF.